Sequencing of this T cell receptor beta chain was carried out in a study of early T cells in non-severe SARS-CoV-2 infection. Study overall: The authors sequenced bulk RNA from unsorted whole blood, leaving chains unpaired.

Study outcomes and limitations: VDJdb matching, biased toward anti-spike CD8 responses, missed private and CD4 specificities.

Individual cDNA molecules carried attached unique molecular identifiers. A single record per CDR3 protein comes from TCRdb applying MiXCR to the 5' RACE reads. The sample holds about 50,000 distinct CDR3 sequences, about 9.3% seen once. As for this clonotype: Its specificity is unknown.

The sample was whole blood. The origin of this receptor is an adult who was a healthcare worker with PCR-confirmed SARS-CoV-2 infection or an uninfected control (not recorded which).

This CDR3 reads CASSPPPGPNTEAFF. In nucleotides, the CDR3 is TGTGCCAGCAGTCCCCCACCTGGACCGAACACTGAAGCTTTCTTT. This chain joins TRBV28 and TRBJ1-1; D remains ambiguous. Trimming removed 5 bases from V and 1 base from J, with 14 bases in between. Looked up from germline, CDR1 is MDHEN and CDR2 is SYDVKM. The CDR3 is made up of 15 amino acids.